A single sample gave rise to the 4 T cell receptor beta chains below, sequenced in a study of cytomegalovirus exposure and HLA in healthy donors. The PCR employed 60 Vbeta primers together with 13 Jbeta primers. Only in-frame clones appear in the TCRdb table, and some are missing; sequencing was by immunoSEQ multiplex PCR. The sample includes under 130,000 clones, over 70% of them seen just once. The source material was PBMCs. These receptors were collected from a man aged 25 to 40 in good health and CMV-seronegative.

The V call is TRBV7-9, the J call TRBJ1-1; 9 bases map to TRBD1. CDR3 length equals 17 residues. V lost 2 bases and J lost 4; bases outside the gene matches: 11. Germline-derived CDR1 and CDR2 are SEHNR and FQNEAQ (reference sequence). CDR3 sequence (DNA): TGTGCCAGCAGCTTACCGACAGGGGGAGGGCTGAGCACTGAAGCTTTCTTT. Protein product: CASSLPTGGGLSTEAFF.

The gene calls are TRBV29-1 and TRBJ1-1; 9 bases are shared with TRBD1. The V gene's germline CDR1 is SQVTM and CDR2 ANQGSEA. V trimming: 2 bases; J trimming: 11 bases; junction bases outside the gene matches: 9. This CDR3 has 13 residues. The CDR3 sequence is CSVELGTGKQAFF. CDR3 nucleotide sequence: TGCAGCGTTGAATTAGGGACAGGGAAACAGGCTTTCTTT.

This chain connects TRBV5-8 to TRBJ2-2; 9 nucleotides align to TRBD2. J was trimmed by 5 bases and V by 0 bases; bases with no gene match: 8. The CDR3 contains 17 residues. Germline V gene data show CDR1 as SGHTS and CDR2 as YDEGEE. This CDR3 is CASSLVLGTSFTGELFF. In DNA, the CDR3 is TGTGCCAGCAGCTTGGTGCTCGGGACTAGCTTTACCGGGGAGCTGTTTTTT. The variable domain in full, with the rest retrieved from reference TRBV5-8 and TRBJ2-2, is EAGVTQSPTHLIKTRGQQATLRCSPISGHTSVYWYQQALGLGLQFLLWYDEGEERNRGNFPPRFSGRQFPNYSSELNVNALELEDSALYLCASSLVLGTSFTGELFFGEGSRLTVL.

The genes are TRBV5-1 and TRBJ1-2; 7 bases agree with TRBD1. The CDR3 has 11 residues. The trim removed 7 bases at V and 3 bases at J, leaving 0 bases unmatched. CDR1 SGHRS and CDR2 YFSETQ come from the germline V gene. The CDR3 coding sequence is TGCGCCAGCGGGACAGACTATGGCTACACCTTC. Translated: CASGTDYGYTF.